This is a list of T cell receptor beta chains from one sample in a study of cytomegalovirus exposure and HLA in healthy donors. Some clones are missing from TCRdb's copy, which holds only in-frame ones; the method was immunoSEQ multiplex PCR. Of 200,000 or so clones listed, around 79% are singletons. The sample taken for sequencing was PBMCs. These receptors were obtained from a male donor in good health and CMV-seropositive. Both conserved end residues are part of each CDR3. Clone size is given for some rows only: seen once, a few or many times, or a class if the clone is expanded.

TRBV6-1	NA	CASSEALRDRGYEQYF
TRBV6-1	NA	CASKGEGPNTGELFF
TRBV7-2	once	CASSLPGQASDYEQYF
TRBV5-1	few	CASSLRKQAGGSNEQFF
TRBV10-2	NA	CASRASGATGELFF
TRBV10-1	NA	CASSESRGRNTEAFF
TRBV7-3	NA	CASSLELGEDTQYF
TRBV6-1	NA	CAITGPNYGYTF
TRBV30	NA	CAWTPPKSYEQYF
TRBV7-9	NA	CASSLDSPDTQYF
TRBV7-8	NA	CASRRLAGDYTGELFF
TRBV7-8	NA	CASSLVGGSYNEQFF
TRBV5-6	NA	CASSFASGSGNTIYF
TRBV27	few	CASRPGQRSSYEQYF
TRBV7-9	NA	CASSQRVTGIGENEQFF
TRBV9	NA	CASSVAVEKDYGYTF
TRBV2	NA	CASSETSSYNEQFF
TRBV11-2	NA	CASSGTSRNTGELFF
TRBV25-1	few	CASSVREVQYF
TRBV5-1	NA	CASRSATNEKLFF
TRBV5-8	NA	CASSLLASKETQYF
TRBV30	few	CAWSVAGAFSGNTIYF
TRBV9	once	CASSVEGGQGGNTIYF
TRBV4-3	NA	CASSQDPGTGNEQFF
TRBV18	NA	CASSPLTGGAQHEQYF
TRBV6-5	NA	CASSPRDTEAFF
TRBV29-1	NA	CSVETASGYEQYF
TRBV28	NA	CASSLEHPYTEAFF
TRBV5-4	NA	CASSFRQALNTEAFF
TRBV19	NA	CASSLRDSSSYEQYF
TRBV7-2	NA	CASSPTSGVGGYTF
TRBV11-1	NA	CASSLAQFTEAFF
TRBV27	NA	CASSLGRNTEAFF
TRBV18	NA	CASSPGPRLGTYYEQYF
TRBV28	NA	CASSWGGRVNTEAFF
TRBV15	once	CATSSAGEDEQFF
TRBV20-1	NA	CSAILYYEQYF
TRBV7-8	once	CASSSDRVNTEAFF
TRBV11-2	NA	CASSQAPAYEQYF
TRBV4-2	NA	CASSQDSGSLDEQFF
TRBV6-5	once	CASRPDSNYGYTF
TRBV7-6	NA	CASSLAGGSGGPHTQYF
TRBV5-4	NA	CASSLLPTGGGYTF
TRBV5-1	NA	CASSTSGTGATEAFF
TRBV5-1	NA	CASSFQRGSYNEQFF
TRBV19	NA	CASSIDSYGYTF
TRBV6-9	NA	CASRNEGPVYNEQFF
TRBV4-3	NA	CASSQDVMLTDTQYF
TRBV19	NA	CASTTRGHTEAFF